This T cell receptor beta chain originates from a study of early T cells in non-severe SARS-CoV-2 infection. The wider study: Unsorted whole-blood RNA was sequenced in bulk, leaving chains unpaired. Study-wide results and caveats: Private and CD4 specificities were missed by VDJdb matching, skewed to anti-spike CD8.

This CDR3 comprises 12 residues. In germline, CDR1 is MNHEY, CDR2 SMNVEV (reference sequence). V was pared by 5 bases and J by 6 bases, with 10 bases between. In its sample, this clonotype is medium-sized (0.01 to 0.1%). Its antigen is undetermined. Individual cDNA molecules received unique molecular identifiers during library preparation. One entry per CDR3 protein, called by TCRdb with MiXCR from the 5' RACE reads. The sample contains some 49,000 distinct CDR3 sequences, approximately 12% of which appear only once. This receptor was obtained from an adult who was a healthcare worker with PCR-confirmed SARS-CoV-2 infection or an uninfected control (not recorded which). The rearrangement links TRBV27 to TRBJ2-5; D may be TRBD1 (5 bases). Material: whole blood. The CDR3 DNA follows: TGTGCCAGCAGTATCACAGGAAAGACCCAGTACTTC. Encoded protein: CASSITGKTQYF.